This section outlines one TCR beta chain sequence together with its context. The target antigen is unknown. CDR1 is SGDLS and CDR2 is YYNGEE in the germline V gene. Germline trimming cut 0 bases from V and 7 bases from J; bases unmatched to any gene: 8. The CDR3 extends over 15 amino acids. Vbeta (60) and Jbeta (13) primers were used in the PCR. Assay used: immunoSEQ multiplex PCR; TCRdb lists only in-frame clones, some missing. This sample yields almost 200,000 clones, of which about 82% are seen a single time; about 2.5% belongs to the top ten. This record belongs to a study of cytomegalovirus exposure and HLA in healthy donors. Study-wide results and limits: A later analysis linked a missense DCLRE1C variant to TCR beta V- and J-gene trimming. Later on, an analysis showed TCR association rates differing by HLA locus, with DRB1 the most and HLA-C the fewest. Generally TCR sequences proved uncommon, though certain public TCRs appeared in numerous donors.

The sequencing input was PBMCs. This chain uses TRBV9 with TRBJ1-1, with 8 bases that match TRBD1. The receptor comes from a woman aged 50 to 60 in good health and CMV-seronegative. The CDR3 loop is CASSVEGQGAGEAFF. DNA of the CDR3: TGTGCCAGCAGCGTAGAGGGGCAGGGGGCGGGTGAAGCTTTCTTT. Using reference TRBV9 and TRBJ1-1 for the parts outside the CDR3, the full variable domain is DSGVTQTPKHLITATGQRVTLRCSPRSGDLSVYWYQQSLDQGLQFLIQYYNGEERAKGNILERFSAQQFPDLHSELNLSSLELGDSALYFCASSVEGQGAGEAFFGQGTRLTVV.